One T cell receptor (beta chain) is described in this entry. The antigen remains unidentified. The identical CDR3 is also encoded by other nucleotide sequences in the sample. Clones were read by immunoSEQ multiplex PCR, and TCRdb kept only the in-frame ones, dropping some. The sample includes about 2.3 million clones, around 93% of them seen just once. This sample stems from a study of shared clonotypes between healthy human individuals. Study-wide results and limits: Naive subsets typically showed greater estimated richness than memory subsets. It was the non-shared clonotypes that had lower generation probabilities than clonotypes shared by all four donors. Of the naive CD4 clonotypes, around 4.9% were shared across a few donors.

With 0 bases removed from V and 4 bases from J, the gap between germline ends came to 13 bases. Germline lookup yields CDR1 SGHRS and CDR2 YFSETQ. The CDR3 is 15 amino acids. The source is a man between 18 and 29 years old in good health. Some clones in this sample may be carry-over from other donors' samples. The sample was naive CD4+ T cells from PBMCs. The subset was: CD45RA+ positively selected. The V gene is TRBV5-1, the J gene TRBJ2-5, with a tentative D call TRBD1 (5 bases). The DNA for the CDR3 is TGCGCCAGCAGCTTGGGGGATAGGGGCGGAGAGACCCAGTACTTC. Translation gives CASSLGDRGGETQYF. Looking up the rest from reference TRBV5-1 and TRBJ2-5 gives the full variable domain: KAGVTQTPRYLIKTRGQQVTLSCSPISGHRSVSWYQQTPGQGLQFLFEYFSETQRNKGNFPGRFSGRQFSNSRSEMNVSTLELGDSALYLCASSLGDRGGETQYFGPGTRLLVL.